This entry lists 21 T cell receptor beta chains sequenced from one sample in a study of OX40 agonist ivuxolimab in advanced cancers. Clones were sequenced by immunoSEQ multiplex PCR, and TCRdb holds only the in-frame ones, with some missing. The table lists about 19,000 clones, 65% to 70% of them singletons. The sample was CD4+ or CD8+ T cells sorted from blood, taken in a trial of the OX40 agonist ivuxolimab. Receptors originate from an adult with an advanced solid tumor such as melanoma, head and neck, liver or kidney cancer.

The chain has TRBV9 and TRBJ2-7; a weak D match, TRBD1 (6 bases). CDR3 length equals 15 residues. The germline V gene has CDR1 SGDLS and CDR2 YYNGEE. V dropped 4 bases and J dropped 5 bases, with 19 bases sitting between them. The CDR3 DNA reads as TGTGCCAGCAGCCCAGCCGGGACACTGTCACACGAGCAGTACTTC. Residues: CASSPAGTLSHEQYF.

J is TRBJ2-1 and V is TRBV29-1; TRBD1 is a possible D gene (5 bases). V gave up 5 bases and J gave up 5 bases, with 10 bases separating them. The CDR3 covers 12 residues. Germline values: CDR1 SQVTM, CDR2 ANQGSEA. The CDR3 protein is CSVKGLDNEQFF. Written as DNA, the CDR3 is TGCAGCGTTAAGGGGCTTGACAATGAGCAGTTCTTC.

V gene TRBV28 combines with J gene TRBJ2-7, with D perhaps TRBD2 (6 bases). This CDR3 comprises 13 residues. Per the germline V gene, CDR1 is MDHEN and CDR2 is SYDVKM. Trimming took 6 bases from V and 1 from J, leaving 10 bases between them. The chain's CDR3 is CASSDRGSYEQYF. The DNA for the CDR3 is TGTGCCAGCAGCGACCGGGGGTCCTACGAGCAGTACTTC.

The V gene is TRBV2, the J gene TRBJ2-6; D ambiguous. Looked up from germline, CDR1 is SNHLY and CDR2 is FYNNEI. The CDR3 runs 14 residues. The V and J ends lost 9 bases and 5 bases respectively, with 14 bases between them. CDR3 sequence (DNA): TGTGCCAGACCGATACAAAGTCGGGCCAACGTCCTGACTTTC. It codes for CARPIQSRANVLTF.

The CDR3 loop is CASSVEGQGDEQFF. The CDR3 DNA reads TGTGCCAGCAGCGTCGAGGGGCAGGGCGATGAGCAGTTCTTC. The rearrangement uses TRBV9 and TRBJ2-1; D might be TRBD1 or TRBD2, each matching 5 bases. The CDR3 consists of 14 residues. Germline V gene sequence: CDR1 SGDLS, CDR2 YYNGEE. Trimming pared 2 bases from V and 8 bases from J, leaving 14 bases between.

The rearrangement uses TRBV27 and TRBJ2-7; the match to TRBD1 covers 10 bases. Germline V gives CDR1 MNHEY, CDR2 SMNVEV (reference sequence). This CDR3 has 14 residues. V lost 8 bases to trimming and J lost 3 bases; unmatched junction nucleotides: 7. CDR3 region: CASGDRGRFYEQYF. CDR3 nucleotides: TGTGCCAGCGGAGACAGGGGGCGCTTCTACGAGCAGTACTTC.

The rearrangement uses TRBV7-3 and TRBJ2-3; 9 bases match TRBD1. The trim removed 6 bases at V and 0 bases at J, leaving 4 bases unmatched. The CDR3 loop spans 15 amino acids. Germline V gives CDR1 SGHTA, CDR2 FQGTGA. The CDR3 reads CASRRDRASTDTQYF. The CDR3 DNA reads TGTGCCAGCAGACGGGACAGGGCCAGCACAGATACGCAGTATTTT.

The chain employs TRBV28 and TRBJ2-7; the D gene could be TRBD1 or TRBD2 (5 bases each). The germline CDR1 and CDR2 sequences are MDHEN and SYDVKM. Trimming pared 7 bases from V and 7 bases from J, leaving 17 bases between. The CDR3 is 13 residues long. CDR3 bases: TGTGCCAGCACCCCCGAGGGGTTACGGGAGCAGTACTTC. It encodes CASTPEGLREQYF.

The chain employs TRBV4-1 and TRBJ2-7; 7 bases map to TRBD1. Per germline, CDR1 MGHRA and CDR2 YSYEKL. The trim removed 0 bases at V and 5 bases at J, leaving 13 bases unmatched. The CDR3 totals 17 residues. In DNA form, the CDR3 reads TGCGCCAGCAGCCAAGATTTGCCCAGACAGGGCGGCCACGAGCAGTACTTC. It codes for CASSQDLPRQGGHEQYF.

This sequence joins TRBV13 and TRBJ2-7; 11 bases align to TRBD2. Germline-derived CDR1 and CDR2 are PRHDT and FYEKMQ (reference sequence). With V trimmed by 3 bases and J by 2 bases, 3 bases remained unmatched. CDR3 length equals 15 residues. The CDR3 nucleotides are TGTGCCAGCAGCTTGACTAGCGGGGAGACCTACGAGCAGTACTTC. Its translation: CASSLTSGETYEQYF.

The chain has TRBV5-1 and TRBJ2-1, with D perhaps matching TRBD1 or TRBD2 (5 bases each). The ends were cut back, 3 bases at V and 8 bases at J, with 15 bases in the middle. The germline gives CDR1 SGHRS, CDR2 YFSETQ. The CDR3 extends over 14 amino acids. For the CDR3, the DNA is TGCGCCAGCAGCTCGATCAGGGACCCAGATGAGCAGTTCTTC. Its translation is CASSSIRDPDEQFF.

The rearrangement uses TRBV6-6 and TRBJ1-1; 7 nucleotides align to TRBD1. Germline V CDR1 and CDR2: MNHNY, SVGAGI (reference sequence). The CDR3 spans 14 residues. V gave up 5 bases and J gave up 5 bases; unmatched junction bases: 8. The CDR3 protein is CASSTRQGDTEAFF. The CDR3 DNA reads TGTGCCAGCAGTACCCGACAGGGTGATACTGAAGCTTTCTTT.

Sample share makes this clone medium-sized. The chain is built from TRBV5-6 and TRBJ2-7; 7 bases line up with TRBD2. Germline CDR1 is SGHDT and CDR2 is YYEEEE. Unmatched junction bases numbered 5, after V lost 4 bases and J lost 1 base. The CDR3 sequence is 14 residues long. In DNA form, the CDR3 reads TGTGCCAGCAGCCCGGCGGGGGATTCCTACGAGCAGTACTTC. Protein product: CASSPAGDSYEQYF.

The CDR3 loop is CASSLGTGAYEQYF. CDR3 in DNA: TGTGCCAGCAGCTTAGGTACAGGGGCCTACGAGCAGTACTTC. This rearrangement joins TRBV11-2 to TRBJ2-7; 7 bases map to TRBD1. Germline V lookup: CDR1 SGHAT, CDR2 FQNNGV. The CDR3 spans 14 residues. J gave up 2 bases and V 1 base, and 2 bases lay outside the gene matches.

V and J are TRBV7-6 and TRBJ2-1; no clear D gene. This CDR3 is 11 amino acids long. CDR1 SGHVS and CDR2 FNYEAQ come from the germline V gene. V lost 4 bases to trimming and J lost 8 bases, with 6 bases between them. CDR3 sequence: CASSSSYEQFF. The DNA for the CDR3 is TGTGCCAGCAGCTCGTCGTATGAGCAGTTCTTC. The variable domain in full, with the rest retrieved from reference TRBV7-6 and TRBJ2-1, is GAGVSQSPRYKVTKRGQDVALRCDPISGHVSLYWYRQALGQGPEFLTYFNYEAQQDKSGLPNDRFSAERPEGSISTLTIQRTEQRDSAMYRCASSSSYEQFFGPGTRLTVL.

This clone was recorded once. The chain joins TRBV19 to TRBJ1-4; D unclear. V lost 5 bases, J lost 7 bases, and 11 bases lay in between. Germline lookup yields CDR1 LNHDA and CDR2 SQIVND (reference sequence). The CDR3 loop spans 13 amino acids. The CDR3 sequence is CASSPASPEKLFF. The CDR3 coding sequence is TGTGCCAGTAGTCCCGCGAGCCCTGAAAAACTGTTTTTT.

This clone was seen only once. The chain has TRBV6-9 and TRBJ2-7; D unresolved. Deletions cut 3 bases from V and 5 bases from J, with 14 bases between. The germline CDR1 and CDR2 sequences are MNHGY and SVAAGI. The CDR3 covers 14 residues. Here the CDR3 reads CASSYVPGSDEQYF. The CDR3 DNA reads TGTGCCAGCAGTTACGTTCCGGGTTCTGACGAGCAGTACTTC.

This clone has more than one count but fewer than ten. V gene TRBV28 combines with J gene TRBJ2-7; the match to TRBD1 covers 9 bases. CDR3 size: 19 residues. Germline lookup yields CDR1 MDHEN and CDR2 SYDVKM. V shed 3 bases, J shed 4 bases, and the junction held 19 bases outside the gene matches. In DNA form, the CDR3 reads TGTGCCAGCAGTTTGTCCGTCTCGAAACCGGGACAGGGCGTTTACGAGCAGTACTTC. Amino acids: CASSLSVSKPGQGVYEQYF.

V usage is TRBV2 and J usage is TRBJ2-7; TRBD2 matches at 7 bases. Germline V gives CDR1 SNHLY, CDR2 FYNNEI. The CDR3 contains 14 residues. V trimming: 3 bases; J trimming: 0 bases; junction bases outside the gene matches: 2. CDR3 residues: CASSEGGFSYEQYF. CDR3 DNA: TGTGCCAGCAGTGAGGGGGGGTTCTCCTACGAGCAGTACTTC.

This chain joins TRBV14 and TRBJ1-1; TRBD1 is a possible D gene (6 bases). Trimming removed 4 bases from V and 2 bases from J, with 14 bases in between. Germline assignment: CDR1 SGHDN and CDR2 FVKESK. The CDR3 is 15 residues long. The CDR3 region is CASSPSQGTNTEAFF. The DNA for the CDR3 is TGTGCCAGCAGCCCAAGTCAGGGGACCAACACTGAAGCTTTCTTT.

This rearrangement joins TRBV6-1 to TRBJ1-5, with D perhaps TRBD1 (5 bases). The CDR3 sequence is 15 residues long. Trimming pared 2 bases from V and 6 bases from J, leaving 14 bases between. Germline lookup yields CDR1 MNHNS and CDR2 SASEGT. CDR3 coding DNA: TGTGCCAGCAGTGAACAGGGAAAGCGGACTCAGCCCCAGCATTTT. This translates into CASSEQGKRTQPQHF.